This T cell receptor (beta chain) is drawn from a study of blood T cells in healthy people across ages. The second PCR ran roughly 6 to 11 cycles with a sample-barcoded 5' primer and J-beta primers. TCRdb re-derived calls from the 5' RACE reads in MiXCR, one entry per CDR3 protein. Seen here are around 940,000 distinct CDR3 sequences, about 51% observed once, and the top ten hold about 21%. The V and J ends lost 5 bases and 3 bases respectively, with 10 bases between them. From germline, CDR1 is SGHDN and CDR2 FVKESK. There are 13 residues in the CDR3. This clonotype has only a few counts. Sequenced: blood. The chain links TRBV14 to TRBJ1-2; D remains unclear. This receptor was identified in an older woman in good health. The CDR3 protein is CASSLGIHYGYTF. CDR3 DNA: TGTGCCAGCAGCTTGGGCATACACTATGGCTACACCTTC.